This T cell receptor beta chain was observed in a study of blood T cell repertoires in COVID-19. Study-wide background: The study drew acute and convalescent COVID-19 samples from the United States, Italy and Spain. The analysed material was cDNA or gDNA that came from T cells, B-cell-depleted T cells, or PBMCs.

How the authors handled the data: Nucleated cell counts were estimated from reference gene primer amplification. Data came from immunoSEQ multiplex PCR; TCRdb stores just in-frame clones and leaves some out. V, J and clone size reflect that table, while D and trimming were determined from the DNA. This table has about 100,000 clones, 88% appearing once. V lost 0 bases to trimming and J lost 2 bases; unmatched junction nucleotides: 2. CDR3 length equals 14 residues. Germline-derived CDR1 and CDR2 are SGHTS and YDEGEE. This TCR was recovered from a woman aged 60-75 years with acute or convalescent COVID-19. What was sequenced was peripheral blood. The genes are TRBV5-8 and TRBJ2-7; 7 nucleotides agree with TRBD1. The CDR3 nucleotides read TGTGCCAGCAGCTTGGTAGGGGGCCCCTACGAGCAGTACTTC. It translates to CASSLVGGPYEQYF.